This is a list of T cell receptor beta chains from one sample in a study of cytomegalovirus exposure and HLA in healthy donors. Clones were sequenced by immunoSEQ multiplex PCR, and TCRdb holds only the in-frame ones, with some missing. The repertoire table contains approximately 120,000 clones. The sample consisted of PBMCs. The receptors were gathered from a young man in good health and CMV-seronegative. Each CDR3 is given with its conserved first and last residue. Fields, in order: V gene, J gene, CDR3 protein.

>TRBV28|TRBJ1-2
CASRFEYGYTF
>TRBV30|TRBJ1-5
CAWSVPLGRQPQHF
>TRBV27|TRBJ2-7
CASSSLLEWSYEQYF
>TRBV6-5|TRBJ2-3
CASSYKGGSRADTQYF
>TRBV6-1|TRBJ1-2
CASSEALQGRGSYGYTF
>TRBV7-6|TRBJ2-3
CASSLGGSGSGTQYF
>TRBV19|TRBJ2-7
CASSVSGNSYEQYF
>TRBV28|TRBJ2-7
CASSFGAGPSYEQYF
>TRBV30|TRBJ1-1
CAWQTDRDNTEAFF
>TRBV9|TRBJ2-3
CASRSGDSDTQYF
>TRBV29-1|NA
CSVDVWVAGDSSYEQYF
>TRBV28|TRBJ1-5
CASSKGRRGHQPQHF
>TRBV5-1|TRBJ2-5
CASSQGQGLPHQYF
>TRBV5-1|TRBJ2-3
CASRSGSTDTQYF
>TRBV7-2|TRBJ1-2
CASSSRDRGTGYTF
>TRBV10-3|TRBJ2-7
CAISGQAAEQYF
>TRBV2|TRBJ1-1
CASNLEGSGVKNTEAFF
>TRBV6-1|TRBJ2-5
CASTQNRGALGYF
>TRBV4-2|TRBJ2-7
CASSQDGLAGAEQYF
>TRBV6-1|TRBJ1-4
CASSDGPMGADREKLFF
>TRBV28|TRBJ2-1
CASSPRGLVNNEQFF
>TRBV5-8|TRBJ2-5
CASSFGLRETQYF
>TRBV2|TRBJ1-1
CASGVGGESTEAFF
>TRBV9|TRBJ2-5
CASSVGAVQETQYF
>TRBV29-1|TRBJ1-2
CSALIGAPRGYTF
>TRBV6-5|TRBJ1-1
CARFNRDSNTEAFF
>TRBV5-1|TRBJ1-1
CASQGRGNTEAFF
>TRBV7-9|TRBJ2-1
CASSLDLAERNEQFF
>TRBV28|TRBJ2-7
CASRHGNRAHEQYF
>TRBV18|TRBJ2-7
CASSPPGAGYEQYF
>TRBV4-3|TRBJ2-5
CASSSGTGGPETQYF
>TRBV10-3|TRBJ1-2
CAISETGYGYTF
>TRBV28|NA
CASRSWTSSYEQYF
>TRBV27|NA
CASTAGLAGYEQYF
>TRBV7-3|TRBJ2-3
CASSGDSLEDTQYF
>TRBV7-9|TRBJ2-1
CASSLGLAATYNEQFF
>TRBV4-1|TRBJ2-1
CASSQGIGGVVYNEQFF
>TRBV7-2|TRBJ1-2
CASSVDGNYGYTF
>TRBV2|TRBJ1-3
CASSAEGISGDTIYF
>TRBV7-2|TRBJ1-1
CASSFARTEAFF
>TRBV2|TRBJ2-7
CASNPFQATEQYF
>TRBV5-1|TRBJ2-1
CASDKLGGYEQFF
>TRBV7-9|TRBJ2-7
CASSLVASSDEQYF
>TRBV10-3|TRBJ1-5
CAIRPTGAGQPQHF
>TRBV7-9|TRBJ2-7
CASSFQGDNYEQYF
>TRBV6-5|TRBJ2-1
CASRPSSPPYNEQFF
>TRBV7-9|TRBJ2-7
CASSSDGTGGMEQYF
>TRBV29-1|TRBJ2-7
CSYSPREAEQYF
>TRBV29-1|TRBJ2-1
CSVIPGLADNEQFF
>TRBV13|TRBJ2-7
CASSAYRDRGSYEQYF
>TRBV5-1|TRBJ1-2
CASSVGTDYGYTF
>TRBV29-1|TRBJ2-1
CSVRQVTYNEQFF
>TRBV28|TRBJ2-7
CASSPLHRSFYEQYF
>TRBV5-6|TRBJ2-1
CASSRTSGRLSYNEQFF
>TRBV29-1|TRBJ1-3
CSVNAGAGNTIYF
>TRBV10-3|TRBJ2-4
CASGDRDMTGNIQYF
>TRBV28|TRBJ2-1
CASSLPPPGLAGVGNEQFF
>TRBV4-2|TRBJ2-1
CASSPLRLAGGPHNEQFF
>TRBV5-1|TRBJ2-1
CASSLTGGSYNEQFF
>TRBV10-3|TRBJ2-7
CAISSTGAPYEQYF